This TCR beta chain was identified in a study of Ad26.COV2.S vaccination and SARS-CoV-2 variants. Background on the study: Ad26.COV2.S shots went into the muscle once or twice, 56 days apart.

The germline V gene has CDR1 MNHEY and CDR2 SVGEGT. J was trimmed by 0 bases and V by 4 bases; bases with no gene match: 8. This CDR3 spans 18 amino acids. Produced via immunoSEQ multiplex PCR; TCRdb's table is partial and in-frame only. The sample consists of fewer than 500,000 clones, 80% to 95% of them appearing once. Documented treatment: roughly 18 received Ad26.COV2.S at low or high dose, single or two shots; several received placebo; per-sample allocation not given. Sampling was performed 63 days after the first vaccine or placebo injection. The sequence derives from a person aged 18 to 65 who received the Ad26.COV2.S COVID-19 vaccine or a placebo. The chain couples TRBV6-2 or TRBV6-3 to TRBJ2-1, with 11 bases lining up with TRBD2. The sample was peripheral blood, taken in a trial of Ad26.COV2.S vaccine versus placebo. The CDR3: CASSFLRGTSGSYNEQFF. CDR3 nucleotide sequence: TGTGCCAGCAGTTTCCTCAGGGGGACTAGCGGCTCCTACAATGAGCAGTTCTTC.